The 4 T cell receptor beta chains given below trace back to one sample, sequenced in a study of CXCR3-negative and CXCR3-positive naive CD8 T cells (dated by TCRdb to between 2017 and 2020). Overall study results and their limits: Compared with CXCR3-negative naive cells, CXCR3-positive naive cells had TRB CDR3s with higher hydrophobicity (lower Kidera factor 4), lower energy, and higher strength and volume indices.

Sequencing relied on a NextSeq 550. The Human TCR Profiling Kit (MiLaboratory) was used to make UMI-labeled 5' RACE TRB cDNA libraries. Reprocessed by TCRdb, the reads give a single entry per CDR3 protein sequence, without DNA. The sample's own table lists around 160,000 distinct CDR3 sequences. Roughly 0.28% of the sample comes from the top ten. The antigens these receptors bind are not known. Sequenced: naive CXCR3+ CD8+ T cells from blood. In the paper's terms, the cell subset or site label means: CD45RO-CCR7+CD27+CD95- naive CD8+ T cells expressing CXCR3 (TNR3+). The receptors derive from a human donor in good health. Some clones in this sample may be carry-over from other donors' samples.

The V gene is TRBV5-1, the J gene TRBJ1-1; TCRdb lists TRBD1, though no DNA is available to test this call. CDR3 length: 16 residues. Germline V gives CDR1 SGHRS, CDR2 YFSETQ. The CDR3 protein is CASSLWAGEYNTEAFF.

The chain uses TRBV7-3 and TRBJ1-2; the TRBD1 assignment by TCRdb is unverifiable without DNA. Germline V gene data show CDR1 as SGHTA and CDR2 as FQGTGA. The CDR3 is made up of 13 amino acids. CDR3: CASAPTGDYGYTF. Drawing the rest from reference TRBV7-3 and TRBJ1-2, the complete variable domain is GAGVSQTPSNKVTEKGKYVELRCDPISGHTALYWYRQSLGQGPEFLIYFQGTGAADDSGLPNDRFFAVRPEGSVSTLKIQRTERGDSAVYLCASAPTGDYGYTFGSGTRLTVV.

The chain uses TRBV7-8 and TRBJ2-3. Germline V gives CDR1 SGHVS, CDR2 FQNEAQ. CDR3 length: 12 residues. CDR3: CASSPPPDTQYF.

V usage is TRBV6-2 or TRBV6-3 and J usage is TRBJ2-7; TCRdb designates TRBD2, a call that cannot be tested without DNA. Germline assignment: CDR1 MNHEY and CDR2 SVGEGT. This CDR3 is 16 amino acids long. The CDR3 region is CASSATPPGLAGEQYF.